This T cell receptor (beta chain) was profiled in a study of T-cell memory formation after mild COVID-19 (dated by TCRdb to the early 2020s). Context from the whole study: TCR sequence clusters from the two donors were largely donor specific. In a couple of donors, T-cell clones that expanded and contracted after mild COVID-19 were followed by sequencing TCRalpha and TCRbeta repertoires longitudinally. The cohort was made up of two young adult volunteers, one female and one male, who were previously healthy. What the work shows at the level of the full study, not this receptor alone: Whether the second-wave clones peaking on day 37 were SARS-CoV-2 specific was not confirmed. Only a couple of mild cases were covered in the study, and larger cohorts including severe cases with pre-infection samples were considered necessary. The detection of some responding clones in pre-infection memory suggests that pre-existing cross-reactive memory T cells joined the SARS-CoV-2 response. Clones contracting from day 15 to 85 had balanced CD4/CD8 phenotypes, while a second wave expanding from day 15 to 37 was biased towards CD4+. Contracting CD4+ clones were located mainly in the CM and EM memory subsets, whereas CD8+ clones were found to be enriched in EMRA.

Ficoll-Paque density gradient centrifugation was used to isolate PBMCs. Sequencing was performed on an Illumina NovaSeq 6000. TCRalpha and TCRbeta cDNA libraries were built by 5'RACE with constant-segment primers, adding sample barcodes and unique molecular identifiers. Trizol reagent was used to extract RNA from every sample. Libraries were amplified in two PCR steps, with a second sample barcode and Illumina TruSeq adapters added in the second step. Libraries were sequenced on an Illumina NovaSeq with 2 x 150 bp paired-end reads. The authors processed their data as follows. Demultiplexing of reads and collapsing into UMI-guided consensus sequences were performed with migec v1.2.7. With mixcr v2.1.11, UMI consensuses were aligned to TRA and TRB V and J templates and assembled into clonotypes. A clonotype was counted as expanded or contracted only when both edgeR and NoisET called the clonotype significant, with the noise models trained on biological replicates. edgeR calls used a false discovery rate-adjusted p below 0.01 and a log2 fold-change threshold of 1. As an exploratory analysis of dynamics, max-normalized trajectories of the 1000 most abundant clonotypes were examined with PCA combined with hierarchical clustering. Separately sequenced CD4+ and CD8+ repertoires were used to assign a CD4 or CD8 phenotype to each responding clone. TCRdb reprocessing: public reads trimmed at Q25 with fastp, clones called with MiXCR, in-frame beta chains kept. CDR3 protein duplicates are merged, each entry listing the most common genes and DNA. TCRdb, rather than the study authors, made the V and J calls. The sample profile shows some 120,000 distinct CDR3 sequences; approximately 15% of them were found once. 5% to 5.5% of the sample is taken by the ten largest.

Regarding this clonotype: It lacks a known antigen. No base quality information exists; no much larger clone differs at one position.

The junction carries 17 bases between V and J, which are trimmed by 1 base and 7 bases respectively. CDR1 is given as DFQATT and CDR2 as SNEGSKA, both from the germline V gene (reference sequence). Spanning cysteine to phenylalanine, the CDR3 consists of 15 amino acids. Just CDR3 DNA is preserved here, 45 bases in frame from base 1. The chain is encoded by TRBV20-1 joined to TRBJ2-1; TRBD1 could be the D gene, as 6 bases match. The sequence was collected from a man aged 18 to 30 who had mild COVID-19 (a few samples of this study predate the infection). The sample titles of this study are shuffled in the database, so cell type and time point are left out; the donor was told from shared clones. The sample comprised PBMCs or a T cell subset sorted from them (not recorded which). The CDR3 in this case is CSARGGPGTYNEQFF. The base sequence is TGCAGTGCTAGAGGCGGTCCGGGGACATATAATGAGCAGTTCTTC.